This section outlines one T cell receptor (beta chain) sequence together with its context. The data derive from a study of T-cell reconstitution after alpha-beta-depleted transplantation in children. The V end was cut by 0 bases, the J end by 10 bases, with 14 bases between. The CDR3 totals 15 residues. The germline gives CDR1 SGHRS, CDR2 YFSETQ. TCRbeta library preparation incorporated unique molecular identifiers. TCRdb itself ran the PCR reads through MiXCR, one entry per CDR3 protein. Among more than 250,000 distinct CDR3 sequences listed, 9.5% to 10% were seen once. This clonotype was sampled from a human donor who donated a stem cell graft to a child with SCID. The specimen comprised PBMCs from the stem cell graft donor, sampled from the stem cell graft. The chain recombines TRBV5-1 with TRBJ1-6; D gene unclear. CDR3 protein: CASSLAGGSRSPLHF. CDR3 DNA: TGCGCCAGCAGCTTGGCCGGTGGATCGCGCTCACCCCTCCACTTT.